This T cell receptor beta chain was sequenced during a study of blood T cell repertoires in COVID-19. As for the study in general: Researchers got acute and convalescent COVID-19 samples from the United States, Italy and Spain. T cells, B-cell-depleted T cells, or PBMCs supplied cDNA or gDNA.

V gave up 2 bases and J gave up 3 bases, with 19 bases separating them. CDR3 length: 17 amino acids. Germline CDR1 is SEHNR and CDR2 is FQNEAQ (reference sequence). Assay: immunoSEQ multiplex PCR; the TCRdb copy retains only in-frame clones and omits some. Among approximately 200,000 clones listed, roughly 83% were seen once. This study enrolled people aged roughly 18 to 89 from about two dozen US geographic areas. The clonotype originates from a woman in her 30s who had recovered from COVID-19. V usage is TRBV7-9 and J usage is TRBJ1-2; D not resolved. Sequenced: PBMCs or T cells enriched from blood (not recorded which). CDR3 in DNA: TGTGCCAGCAGCTTAAGTTTTGGAGAGTTTGCGGACTATGGCTACACCTTC. It codes for CASSLSFGEFADYGYTF.